Presented here are 21 T cell receptor beta chains from one specimen sequenced in a study of cytomegalovirus exposure and HLA in healthy donors. A multiplex PCR was run with 60 Vbeta primers and 13 Jbeta primers. TCRdb keeps only in-frame clones here, not all; method: immunoSEQ multiplex PCR. This table has 180,000 or so clones, under 80% appearing once. Sequences were obtained from PBMCs. All receptors derive from a man aged 35 to 55 in good health and CMV-seronegative.

The chain recombines TRBV5-1 with TRBJ2-1; TRBD2 aligns across 13 bases. CDR1 SGHRS and CDR2 YFSETQ come from the germline V gene. The CDR3 has 16 residues. Germline trimming cut 1 base from V and 8 bases from J; bases unmatched to any gene: 6. CDR3 in DNA: TGCGCCAGCAGCTTGCCACTAGCGGGAGGGACGGATGAGCAGTTCTTC. This encodes CASSLPLAGGTDEQFF.

This sequence joins TRBV13 and TRBJ2-3; the match to TRBD2 covers 15 bases. With 1 base clipped from V and 2 bases from J, the junction kept 13 bases outside the gene matches. Per the germline V gene, CDR1 is PRHDT and CDR2 is FYEKMQ (reference sequence). The length of the CDR3 is 21 residues. The CDR3 sequence: CASSLVSAGTSGGILTDTQYF. CDR3 sequence (DNA): TGTGCCAGCAGCTTAGTTTCCGCAGGGACTAGCGGGGGGATCCTCACAGATACGCAGTATTTT.

This clone turned up a few times. The chain carries TRBV19 and TRBJ1-3; D is undetermined. The V and J ends lost 7 bases and 0 bases respectively, with 7 bases between them. This CDR3 has 13 residues. Germline assignment: CDR1 LNHDA and CDR2 SQIVND (reference sequence). CDR3 sequence: CASMSGSGNTIYF. In DNA form, the CDR3 reads TGTGCCAGTATGAGCGGCTCTGGAAACACCATATATTTT. Combining the CDR3 with reference TRBV19 and TRBJ1-3 gives the whole variable domain DGGITQSPKYLFRKEGQNVTLSCEQNLNHDAMYWYRQDPGQGLRLIYYSQIVNDFQKGDIAEGYSVSREKKESFPLTVTSAQKNPTAFYLCASMSGSGNTIYFGEGSWLTVV.

This clone was detected only a few times. V is TRBV27 and J is TRBJ1-4, with D possibly matching TRBD1 (6 bases). Germline V gene lookup returns CDR1 MNHEY and CDR2 SMNVEV (reference sequence). CDR3 length: 14 residues. Trimming left V 6 bases short and J 5 bases short, with 13 bases between. CDR3 amino acids: CASRAAGENEKLFF. For the CDR3, the DNA is TGTGCCAGCAGAGCGGCAGGGGAGAATGAAAAACTGTTTTTT.

V is TRBV4-1 and J is TRBJ2-7; tentative D call: TRBD1 (6 bases). Germline lookup yields CDR1 MGHRA and CDR2 YSYEKL. This CDR3 spans 14 amino acids. Trimming removed 6 bases from V and 3 bases from J, with 15 bases in between. CDR3 residues: CASSGGFGNYEQYF. The CDR3 DNA reads TGCGCCAGCAGTGGGGGCTTTGGGAACTACGAGCAGTACTTC.

The chain carries TRBV5-1 and TRBJ2-2; maybe TRBD1 (6 bases). Germline V CDR1 and CDR2: SGHRS, YFSETQ. The CDR3 has 17 residues. Trimming pared 1 base from V and 1 base from J, leaving 14 bases between. The DNA for the CDR3 is TGCGCCAGCAGCTTGCAATCCGGGACATTGAACACCGGGGAGCTGTTTTTT. Residues: CASSLQSGTLNTGELFF.

V gene TRBV4-2 combines with J gene TRBJ2-3; 8 bases align to TRBD2. The trim removed 0 bases at V and 6 bases at J, leaving 20 bases unmatched. CDR3 size: 20 residues. From germline, CDR1 is LGHNA and CDR2 YNFKEQ. CDR3 coding DNA: TGTGCCAGCAGCCAAGATAACATGGGACTAGGGGGGCTAGGGCTGGATACGCAGTATTTT. Residues: CASSQDNMGLGGLGLDTQYF.

The chain has TRBV10-2 and TRBJ2-1, with 7 bases aligning to TRBD1. V was pared by 8 bases and J by 0 bases, with 4 bases of the junction left unmatched. The CDR3 contains 14 residues. Germline V gene lookup returns CDR1 WSHSY and CDR2 SAAADI. The DNA of the CDR3 is TGCGCCAGCCAGGGGGTCTCCTCCTACAATGAGCAGTTCTTC. Protein product: CASQGVSSYNEQFF.

This clone has only one observation. The rearrangement links TRBV11-2 to TRBJ2-7; 7 bases are a match to TRBD1. Germline-derived CDR1 and CDR2 are SGHAT and FQNNGV. The V gene end was trimmed by 8 bases and the J gene end by 3 bases; junction bases not matched to a gene: 7. This CDR3 has 13 residues. DNA for the CDR3: TGTGCCAGCGGAGGACAGGTGCTCTACGAGCAGTACTTC. This codes for CASGGQVLYEQYF.

This chain uses TRBV27 with TRBJ2-7; TRBD2 matches at 11 bases. The CDR3 extends over 14 amino acids. CDR1 MNHEY and CDR2 SMNVEV come from the germline V gene (reference sequence). Germline trimming cut 4 bases from V and 3 bases from J; bases unmatched to any gene: 2. The CDR3 protein is CASSYSGRGYEQYF. The DNA for the CDR3 is TGTGCCAGCAGTTATAGCGGGAGGGGCTACGAGCAGTACTTC.

In DNA form, the CDR3 reads TGTGCCAGCAGTGAGCGACAGGACAATCAGCCCCAGCATTTT. It specifies CASSERQDNQPQHF. This rearrangement joins TRBV6-6 to TRBJ1-5; maybe TRBD1 (6 bases). Germline V gives CDR1 MNHNY, CDR2 SVGAGI (reference sequence). V was pared by 5 bases and J by 3 bases, with 11 bases between. The CDR3 covers 14 residues.

This clone was detected only a few times. This sequence joins TRBV7-9 and TRBJ2-1; D gene ambiguous. CDR1 and CDR2 from the germline V gene are SEHNR and FQNEAQ (reference sequence). V dropped 5 bases and J dropped 12 bases, with 14 bases sitting between them. This CDR3 is built from 12 residues. In DNA form, the CDR3 reads TGTGCCAGCAGCCGTCTGACACGTGGGCAGTTCTTC. The encoded protein is CASSRLTRGQFF.

There are a few counts of this clone. This sequence joins TRBV7-8 and TRBJ2-2, with TRBD1 matching 8 bases. V lost 4 bases and J lost 1; bases outside the gene matches: 8. Germline loops: CDR1 SGHVS, CDR2 FQNEAQ. This CDR3 spans 17 amino acids. The CDR3 DNA sequence: TGTGCCAGCAGCTCCCTATCCGGGACAGGGAACACCGGGGAGCTGTTTTTT. Protein product: CASSSLSGTGNTGELFF.

The genes are TRBV19 and TRBJ1-2; 9 nucleotides match TRBD1. The CDR3 spans 16 residues. The germline gives CDR1 LNHDA, CDR2 SQIVND (reference sequence). V gave up 7 bases and J gave up 3 bases; unmatched junction bases: 12. CDR3 residues: CASTPAGTGYYYGYTF. CDR3 bases: TGTGCCAGTACCCCTGCCGGGACAGGGTATTACTATGGCTACACCTTC.

This clone was observed a handful of times. The rearrangement uses TRBV15 and TRBJ2-7; 8 nucleotides match TRBD2. CDR1 and CDR2 (germline): LNHNV, YYDKDF (reference sequence). This CDR3 comprises 17 residues. V shed 0 bases and J 7 bases; nucleotides not matched to a gene: 14. The CDR3 loop reads CATSRDPGGGPAGEQYF. The CDR3, as DNA: TGTGCCACCAGCAGAGATCCGGGGGGGGGACCCGCGGGGGAGCAGTACTTC.

This clone turned up a few times. The chain recombines TRBV4-2 with TRBJ2-7; 9 bases are a match to TRBD1. The CDR3 sequence is 16 residues long. The J segment lost 3 bases and the V segment lost 0 bases, leaving 6 bases of the junction unmatched. The V gene's germline CDR1 is LGHNA and CDR2 YNFKEQ. CDR3 bases: TGTGCCAGCAGCCAAGATCCCGGGACAGGGAACTACGAGCAGTACTTC. Protein sequence: CASSQDPGTGNYEQYF.

The chain uses TRBV7-9 and TRBJ1-6; 11 bases are a match to TRBD1. The CDR3 spans 17 residues. Germline assignment: CDR1 SEHNR and CDR2 FQNEAQ (reference sequence). The junction had 10 bases not matched to a gene; V was cut back by 7 bases and J by 5 bases. In DNA form, the CDR3 reads TGTGCCAGCACCCTGTCCGGGACAGGGGGAAATAATTCACCCCTCCACTTT. Amino acids: CASTLSGTGGNNSPLHF.

The chain carries TRBV30 and TRBJ1-1; a possible D gene is TRBD1 (5 bases). The V end was cut by 2 bases, the J end by 5 bases, with 15 bases between. The CDR3 loop spans 14 amino acids. Germline V gives CDR1 GTSNPN, CDR2 SVGIG (reference sequence). CDR3 residues: CAWSPGTSRTEAFF. For the CDR3, the DNA is TGTGCCTGGAGTCCCGGGACTTCTCGGACTGAAGCTTTCTTT.

This rearrangement joins TRBV5-6 to TRBJ2-1; D remains ambiguous. V gave up 2 bases and J gave up 0 bases, with 9 bases separating them. The CDR3 loop spans 15 amino acids. Looked up from germline, CDR1 is SGHDT and CDR2 is YYEEEE. The CDR3 loop is CASSFRGISYNEQFF. CDR3 nucleotides: TGTGCCAGCAGCTTTCGAGGAATCTCCTACAATGAGCAGTTCTTC. Filled out from reference TRBV5-6 and TRBJ2-1, the complete variable domain reads DAGVTQSPTHLIKTRGQQVTLRCSPKSGHDTVSWYQQALGQGPQFIFQYYEEEERQRGNFPDRFSGHQFPNYSSELNVNALLLGDSALYLCASSFRGISYNEQFFGPGTRLTVL.

The rearrangement uses TRBV11-2 and TRBJ2-1, with 11 bases that match TRBD2. V gave up 4 bases and J gave up 2 bases; unmatched junction bases: 7. The germline gives CDR1 SGHAT, CDR2 FQNNGV. The CDR3 is 17 amino acids. In DNA form, the CDR3 reads TGTGCCAGCAGCTGGCAGGGACTAGCGGTAACCTACAATGAGCAGTTCTTC. Its protein is CASSWQGLAVTYNEQFF.

The gene calls are TRBV23-1 and TRBJ2-2, with 8 bases lining up with TRBD1. TRBV23-1 is marked as an open reading frame, function uncertain. With 2 bases clipped from V and 1 base from J, the junction kept 9 bases outside the gene matches. The CDR3 loop spans 18 amino acids. The CDR3 here is CASSQAGQVVMNTGELFF. CDR3 nucleotides: TGCGCCAGCAGTCAAGCGGGACAGGTGGTTATGAACACCGGGGAGCTGTTTTTT.